The sequence of this T cell receptor (beta chain) was determined in a study of blood T cell repertoires in COVID-19. About the study: The United States, Italy and Spain were the sources of the acute and convalescent COVID-19 samples. T cells, B-cell-depleted T cells, or PBMCs supplied cDNA or gDNA.

In the source study's methods: Estimated nucleated cell counts came from reference gene primer amplification. The data were produced by immunoSEQ multiplex PCR, yet TCRdb's version contains in-frame clones alone and is incomplete. That table gives V, J and clone size, and the DNA gave D and trimming. The sample lists fewer than 200,000 clones; about 88% were seen once. The CDR3 has 15 amino acids. Per germline, CDR1 LGHNT and CDR2 FRNRAP. Trimming removed 0 bases from V and 5 bases from J; junction bases left unmatched: 6. The rearrangement links TRBV12-5 to TRBJ2-7, with 8 bases aligning to TRBD1. Sequences were obtained from peripheral blood. This sequence originates from a man aged 35 to 55 with active or convalescent COVID-19. The CDR3 coding sequence is TGTGCTAGTGGTTTGGTACTGGGACAGGCAAACGAGCAGTACTTC. It encodes CASGLVLGQANEQYF.